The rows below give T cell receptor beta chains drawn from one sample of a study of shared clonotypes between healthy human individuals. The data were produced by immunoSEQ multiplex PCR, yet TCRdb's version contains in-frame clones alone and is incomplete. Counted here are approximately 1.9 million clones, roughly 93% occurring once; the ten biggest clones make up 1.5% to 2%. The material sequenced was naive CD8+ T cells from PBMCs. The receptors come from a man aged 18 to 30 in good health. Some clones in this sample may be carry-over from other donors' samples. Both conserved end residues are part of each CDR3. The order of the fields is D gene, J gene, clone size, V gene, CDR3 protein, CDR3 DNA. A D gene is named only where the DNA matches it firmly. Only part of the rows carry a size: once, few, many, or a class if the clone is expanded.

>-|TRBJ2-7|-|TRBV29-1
CSVAAGPEQYF
TGCAGCGTGGCCGCAGGACCCGAGCAGTACTTC
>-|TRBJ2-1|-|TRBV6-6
CASSGDLREQFF
TGTGCCAGCAGTGGGGACCTTCGGGAGCAGTTCTTC
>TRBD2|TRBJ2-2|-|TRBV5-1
CASSLGWRERAGELFF
TGCGCCAGCAGCTTGGGATGGCGGGAGAGGGCCGGGGAGCTGTTTTTT
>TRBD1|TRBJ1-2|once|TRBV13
CASSPQGDYGYTF
TGTGCCAGCAGCCCCCAGGGGGACTATGGCTACACCTTC
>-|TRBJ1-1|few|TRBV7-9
CASSLVGWNTEAFF
TGTGCCAGCAGCTTAGTCGGTTGGAACACTGAAGCTTTCTTT
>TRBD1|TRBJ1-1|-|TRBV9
CASGPTGMNTEAFF
TGTGCCAGCGGGCCGACAGGGATGAACACTGAAGCTTTCTTT
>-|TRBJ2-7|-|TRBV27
CASSYDGSSYEQYF
TGTGCCAGCAGTTATGACGGGAGCTCCTACGAGCAGTACTTC
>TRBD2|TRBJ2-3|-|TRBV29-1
CSGFLAADTQYF
TGCAGCGGTTTTCTAGCGGCAGATACGCAGTATTTT
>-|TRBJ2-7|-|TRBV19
CASSTALSGDGEQYF
TGTGCCAGTAGTACCGCCTTATCGGGAGACGGCGAGCAGTACTTC
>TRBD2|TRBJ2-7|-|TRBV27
CASSSRGLAGGPYEQYF
TGTGCCAGCAGTAGCCGGGGGCTAGCGGGAGGGCCCTACGAGCAGTACTTC
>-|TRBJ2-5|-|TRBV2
CASSEGTAYGTQYF
TGTGCCAGCAGTGAAGGGACAGCGTATGGGACCCAGTACTTC
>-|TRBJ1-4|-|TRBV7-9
CASSREGRIATNEKLFF
TGTGCCAGCAGCCGAGAGGGACGGATTGCAACTAATGAAAAACTGTTTTTT
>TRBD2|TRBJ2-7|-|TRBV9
CASSVGTSGSDEQYF
TGTGCCAGCAGCGTAGGGACTAGCGGGAGTGACGAGCAGTACTTC
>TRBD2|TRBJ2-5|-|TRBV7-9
CASSPTGLAGYEQYF
TGTGCCAGCAGCCCCACAGGACTAGCGGGTTATGAGCAGTACTTC
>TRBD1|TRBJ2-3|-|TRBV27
CASVGGRGREGTDTQYF
TGTGCCAGCGTAGGGGGCAGGGGGCGGGAAGGCACAGATACGCAGTATTTT
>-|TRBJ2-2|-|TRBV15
CATSRDLLAGNTGELFF
TGTGCCACCAGCAGAGATCTCTTGGCGGGAAACACCGGGGAGCTGTTTTTT
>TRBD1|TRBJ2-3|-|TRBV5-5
CASRPRDSRTDTQYF
TGTGCCAGCAGGCCCCGGGACAGTCGCACAGATACGCAGTATTTT
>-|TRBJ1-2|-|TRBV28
CASRYHRTSYGYTF
TGTGCCAGCAGATACCACCGAACAAGCTATGGCTACACCTTC
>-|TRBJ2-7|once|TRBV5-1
CASSLSRSYEQYF
TGCGCCAGCAGCTTGTCAAGGAGTTACGAGCAGTACTTC
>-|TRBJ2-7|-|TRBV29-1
CSAAGGNSYEQYF
TGCAGCGCCGCAGGGGGGAACTCCTACGAGCAGTACTTC
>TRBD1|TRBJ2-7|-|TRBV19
CASSIDSGTAYEQYF
TGTGCCAGTAGTATAGATTCAGGGACAGCCTACGAGCAGTACTTC
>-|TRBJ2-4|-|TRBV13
CASSLASAGATKNIQYF
TGTGCCAGCAGCTTAGCTTCCGCGGGGGCGACCAAAAACATTCAGTACTTC
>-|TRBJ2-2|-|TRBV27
CASSFPNTGELFF
TGTGCCAGCAGTTTTCCCAACACCGGGGAGCTGTTTTTT
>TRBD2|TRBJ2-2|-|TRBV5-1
CASSLVASGRANTGELFF
TGCGCCAGCAGCTTGGTTGCTAGCGGGAGGGCGAACACCGGGGAGCTGTTTTTT
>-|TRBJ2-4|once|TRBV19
CASRGYNRENIQYF
TGTGCCAGTAGGGGCTATAATCGGGAAAACATTCAGTACTTC
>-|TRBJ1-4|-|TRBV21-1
CASTRDRGRDEKLFF
TGTGCCAGCACCAGAGACAGGGGGAGGGATGAAAAACTGTTTTTT
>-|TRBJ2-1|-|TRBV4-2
CASSLHISEPSSYNEQFF
TGTGCCAGCAGCCTCCATATCAGCGAACCTAGCTCCTACAATGAGCAGTTCTTC
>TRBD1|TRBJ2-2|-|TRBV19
CASRAMGQTSNTGELFF
TGTGCCAGTAGAGCGATGGGACAGACCTCGAACACCGGGGAGCTGTTTTTT
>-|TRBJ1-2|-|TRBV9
CASSVASGRTFYGYTF
TGTGCCAGCAGCGTAGCTTCGGGCAGAACGTTCTATGGCTACACCTTC
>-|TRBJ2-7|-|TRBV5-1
CASRVGRGGYEQYF
TGCGCCAGCAGAGTTGGGCGCGGTGGCTACGAGCAGTACTTC
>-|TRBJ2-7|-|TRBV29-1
CSVGGNEQYF
TGCAGCGTTGGGGGAAACGAGCAGTACTTC
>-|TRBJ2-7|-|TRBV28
CASSRPASWDEQYF
TGTGCCAGCAGCCGCCCCGCATCTTGGGACGAGCAGTACTTC
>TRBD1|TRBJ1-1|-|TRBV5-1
CASSLYQGANTEAFF
TGCGCCAGCAGCTTGTATCAGGGGGCAAACACTGAAGCTTTCTTT
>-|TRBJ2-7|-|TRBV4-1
CASSQALVGREQYF
TGCGCCAGCAGCCAAGCTTTGGTTGGCCGCGAGCAGTACTTC
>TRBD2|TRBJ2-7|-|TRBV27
CASSLLKVAGAYEQYF
TGTGCCAGCAGTTTATTAAAGGTAGCGGGAGCCTACGAGCAGTACTTC
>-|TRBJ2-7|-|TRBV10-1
CASSDGYEQYF
TGCGCCAGCAGTGACGGTTACGAGCAGTACTTC
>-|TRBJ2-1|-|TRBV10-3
CAISPTRGPRGDEQFF
TGTGCCATCAGCCCGACGCGGGGGCCCCGGGGGGATGAGCAGTTCTTC
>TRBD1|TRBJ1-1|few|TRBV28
CASSLRGTEAFF
TGTGCCAGCAGTCTCAGGGGGACTGAAGCTTTCTTT
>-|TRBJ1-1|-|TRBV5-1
CASSLSSGVNTEAFF
TGCGCCAGCAGCTTGTCGTCCGGGGTGAACACTGAAGCTTTCTTT